Below are 25 T cell receptor beta chains sequenced from a single sample in a study of CD4+ T cells in melanoma. Some clones are missing from TCRdb's copy, which holds only in-frame ones; the method was immunoSEQ multiplex PCR. The sample holds about 9,100 clones; under 75% are singletons and the top ten take over 15%. The sequencing sample was made of cells from a culture (not recorded whether cultured in vitro). The receptor set was obtained from a human donor with melanoma.

The chain couples TRBV18 to TRBJ2-3; the D is unclear. Per the germline V gene, CDR1 is KGHSH and CDR2 is LQKENI. V was trimmed by 3 bases and J by 11 bases, leaving 12 bases between them. This CDR3 is built from 12 residues. CDR3: CASSPSDVLQYF. CDR3 coding DNA: TGTGCCAGCTCACCGTCGGACGTATTGCAGTATTTT.

Only a few counts were recorded for this clone. The chain carries TRBV6-4 and TRBJ1-6; 7 bases map to TRBD1. In germline, CDR1 is MRHNA, CDR2 SNTAGT. V trimming: 3 bases; J trimming: 12 bases; junction bases outside the gene matches: 8. This CDR3 is built from 14 residues. CDR3 in DNA: TGTGCCAGCAGTGAATCAGGGGGGAAAGGACCCCTCCACTTT. It is translated as CASSESGGKGPLHF.

The V gene is TRBV11-2, the J gene TRBJ1-2; D may be TRBD1 (5 bases). The CDR3 runs to 15 residues. Trimming left V 1 base short and J 4 bases short, with 13 bases between. Germline V gene data show CDR1 as SGHAT and CDR2 as FQNNGV. DNA for the CDR3: TGTGCCAGCAGCTTAGTCGGGACCGACCTCTATGGCTACACCTTC. Amino acids: CASSLVGTDLYGYTF. The complete variable domain, with remaining parts taken from reference TRBV11-2 and TRBJ1-2, reads EAGVAQSPRYKIIEKRQSVAFWCNPISGHATLYWYQQILGQGPKLLIQFQNNGVVDDSQLPKDRFSAERLKGVDSTLKIQPAKLEDSAVYLCASSLVGTDLYGYTFGSGTRLTVV.

The J gene is TRBJ1-4, the V gene TRBV2; 7 nucleotides line up with TRBD1. This CDR3 region has 16 residues. From germline, CDR1 is SNHLY and CDR2 FYNNEI. V was pared by 6 bases and J by 5 bases, with 12 bases of the junction left unmatched. The CDR3 spells CASRPTGAGQNEKLFF. CDR3 nucleotides: TGTGCCAGCAGACCCACAGGGGCAGGCCAGAATGAAAAACTGTTTTTT.

The chain has TRBV15 and TRBJ1-1; TRBD1 might be the D (5 bases). The CDR3 runs 13 residues. CDR1 LNHNV and CDR2 YYDKDF come from the germline V gene (reference sequence). V was cut by 2 bases and J by 7 bases, with 11 bases left in between. The CDR3 DNA reads TGTGCCACCAGCAGAAGTGTTGGGGGTGAAGCTTTCTTT. It encodes CATSRSVGGEAFF.

This clone was detected only a few times. This chain joins TRBV6-1 and TRBJ1-4; 9 bases are shared with TRBD1. Germline V lookup: CDR1 MNHNS, CDR2 SASEGT. The CDR3 covers 15 residues. The junction had 6 bases not matched to a gene; V was cut back by 8 bases and J by 2 bases. DNA for the CDR3: TGTGCCAGCTCGACAGGGGGTTTCACTAATGAAAAACTGTTTTTT. Residues: CASSTGGFTNEKLFF.

The chain combines TRBV28 with TRBJ1-4; possibly TRBD1 for D (5 bases). The CDR3 length is 16 residues. The V end lost 4 bases, the J end lost 8 bases, and 20 bases lay between the germline ends. CDR1 MDHEN and CDR2 SYDVKM come from the germline V gene. The CDR3 spells CASSSPSLGEREKLFF. CDR3 nucleotide sequence: TGTGCCAGCAGTTCCCCATCTCTAGGGGAAAGAGAAAAACTGTTTTTT. Supplemented by reference TRBV28 and TRBJ1-4, the full variable domain reads DVKVTQSSRYLVKRTGEKVFLECVQDMDHENMFWYRQDPGLGLRLIYFSYDVKMKEKGDIPEGYSVSREKKERFSLILESASTNQTSMYLCASSSPSLGEREKLFFGSGTQLSVL.

The genes are TRBV6-5 and TRBJ2-4; maybe TRBD1 (7 bases). The ends were cut back, 0 bases at V and 1 base at J, with 10 bases in the middle. Germline V CDR1 and CDR2: MNHEY, SVGAGI. The CDR3 runs 16 residues. The chain's CDR3 is CASSYSEGAAKNIQYF. CDR3 nucleotides: TGTGCCAGCAGTTACTCGGAGGGGGCTGCCAAAAACATTCAGTACTTC.

The V call is TRBV7-6, the J call TRBJ2-1; the D gene is possibly TRBD2 (7 bases). Trimming pared 5 bases from V and 4 bases from J, leaving 18 bases between. The germline V gene encodes CDR1 SGHVS and CDR2 FNYEAQ. The CDR3 runs 16 residues. This CDR3 reads CASSPAWRGHYNEQFF. For the CDR3, the DNA is TGTGCCAGCAGCCCCGCCTGGCGGGGGCATTACAATGAGCAGTTCTTC.

V gene TRBV4-2 combines with J gene TRBJ2-7; TRBD1 aligns across 7 bases. The germline V gene encodes CDR1 LGHNA and CDR2 YNFKEQ. The CDR3 spans 15 residues. V lost 6 bases to trimming and J lost 1 base; unmatched junction nucleotides: 9. CDR3 sequence: CASSQGQTGSYEQYF. CDR3 in DNA: TGTGCCAGCAGTCAGGGACAGACGGGTTCCTACGAGCAGTACTTC.

The CDR3 DNA reads as TGTGCCAGCAGCTCTCGGCTGGGCAGGGGGCATGGCTACACCTTC. Translated: CASSSRLGRGHGYTF. The J gene is TRBJ1-2, the V gene TRBV7-8; 8 positions agree with TRBD1. In germline, CDR1 is SGHVS, CDR2 FQNEAQ. V shed 4 bases and J 6 bases; nucleotides not matched to a gene: 10. The CDR3 extends over 15 amino acids. Combining the CDR3 with reference TRBV7-8 and TRBJ1-2 gives the whole variable domain GAGVSQSPRYKVAKRGQDVALRCDPISGHVSLFWYQQALGQGPEFLTYFQNEAQLDKSGLPSDRFFAERPEGSVSTLKIQRTQQEDSAVYLCASSSRLGRGHGYTFGSGTRLTVV.

For this clone: The junction and the germline gene differ at one end; a read error may be behind it. The chain joins TRBV7-9 to TRBJ1-1; D is unresolved. From germline, CDR1 is SEHNR and CDR2 FQNEAQ (reference sequence). The CDR3 is made up of 16 amino acids. CDR3 nucleotide sequence: TGTGCCAGCAGCTCAATAGTTTTTCGGGATAAAAGGGAAACGGCTTTT. Translation: CASSSIVFRDKRETAF.

The CDR3 here is CASSQDSGGAFVDTQYF. The CDR3, as DNA: TGTGCCAGCAGCCAGGATAGCGGGGGGGCCTTCGTAGATACGCAGTATTTT. The V and J genes are TRBV4-2 and TRBJ2-3; 11 bases align to TRBD2. Germline V gene sequence: CDR1 LGHNA, CDR2 YNFKEQ. The CDR3 loop spans 17 amino acids. V lost 3 bases and J lost 5; bases outside the gene matches: 10.

This clone is a singleton in its sample. The rearrangement uses TRBV19 and TRBJ1-5, with D unresolved. V lost 6 bases and J 0 bases, leaving 12 bases between the germline ends. Germline lookup yields CDR1 LNHDA and CDR2 SQIVND (reference sequence). There are 15 residues in the CDR3. The CDR3: CASSHDADSNQPQHF. The CDR3 DNA is TGTGCCAGTAGCCACGACGCCGATAGCAATCAGCCCCAGCATTTT.

The genes are TRBV2 and TRBJ2-5; TRBD2 agrees at 15 bases. Trimming cost V 6 bases and J 10 bases; bases outside gene matches: 12. The CDR3 contains 16 residues. In germline, CDR1 is SNHLY, CDR2 FYNNEI. CDR3 sequence reads: CASSPGLAGGSRGQYF. In nucleotides, the CDR3 is TGTGCCAGCAGCCCGGGACTAGCGGGGGGCTCACGCGGCCAGTACTTC.

This chain joins TRBV7-5 and TRBJ2-7; TRBD1 was called by the table and not checked on the DNA. TRBV7-5 is a listed pseudogene. This CDR3 region has 15 residues. The CDR3 is CARSPRGRGGPREGF. CDR3 nucleotide sequence: TGTGCCAGAAGCCCCAGGGGGCGAGGGGGACCGAGGGAAGGTTTC.

This sequence joins TRBV12-5 and TRBJ2-3, with TRBD1 matching over 7 bases. The CDR3 has 14 residues. Germline CDR1 LGHNT, CDR2 FRNRAP. V trimming: 6 bases; J trimming: 1 base; junction bases outside the gene matches: 4. The CDR3 sequence: CASGPGTGTDTQYF. The CDR3 DNA is TGTGCTAGTGGCCCCGGGACAGGCACAGATACGCAGTATTTT.

The genes are TRBV6-6 and TRBJ2-2, with a weak D call TRBD1 (6 bases). Deletions cut 2 bases from V and 6 bases from J, with 13 bases between. Per germline, CDR1 MNHNY and CDR2 SVGAGI (reference sequence). CDR3 size: 15 residues. CDR3: CASSYAITGPGELFF. CDR3 DNA sequence: TGTGCCAGCAGTTACGCTATCACAGGGCCCGGGGAGCTGTTTTTT.

The chain couples TRBV29-1 to TRBJ2-3, with unresolved D. Per the germline V gene, CDR1 is SQVTM and CDR2 is ANQGSEA. The CDR3 has 14 amino acids. Trimming shortened V by 4 bases and J by 0 bases, and 11 bases separated the two germline ends. The CDR3 sequence: CSVAGVSSTDTQYF. The CDR3 DNA reads as TGCAGCGTTGCCGGAGTCTCTAGCACAGATACGCAGTATTTT.

The rearrangement joins TRBV29-1 to TRBJ2-7, with D possibly matching TRBD2 (6 bases). CDR1 is SQVTM, CDR2 ANQGSEA, per germline. Trimming stripped 3 bases from V and 1 base from J, with 7 bases between. The CDR3 length is 12 residues. This CDR3 is CSVDGGSYEQYF. CDR3 bases: TGCAGCGTTGATGGAGGGTCCTACGAGCAGTACTTC.

The gene calls are TRBV19 and TRBJ2-3; possible D gene TRBD1, 5 bases. V lost 5 bases, J lost 2 bases, and 11 bases lay in between. Germline CDR1 reads LNHDA; CDR2 reads SQIVND (reference sequence). There are 14 residues in the CDR3. CDR3 loop: CASSLRQFTDTQYF. CDR3 nucleotide sequence: TGTGCCAGTAGTCTCAGACAGTTCACAGATACGCAGTATTTT.

Only a few counts were recorded for this clone. The chain couples TRBV27 to TRBJ1-6; a possible D gene is TRBD1 (6 bases). Germline values: CDR1 MNHEY, CDR2 SMNVEV (reference sequence). This CDR3 spans 13 amino acids. V shed 6 bases and J shed 6 bases, with 9 bases lying between them. The CDR3, as DNA: TGTGCCAGCAGCGACAGGCTTAATTCACCCCTCCACTTT. Translated: CASSDRLNSPLHF.

The chain uses TRBV30 and TRBJ1-6; no firm D call. This CDR3 has 18 amino acids. V lost 3 bases to trimming and J lost 1 base, with 19 bases between them. Per germline, CDR1 GTSNPN and CDR2 SVGIG (reference sequence). The CDR3 loop is CAWSQGLEFRSYNSPLHF. Written as DNA, the CDR3 is TGTGCCTGGAGCCAAGGGTTAGAATTCAGATCCTATAATTCACCCCTCCACTTT. Filled out from reference TRBV30 and TRBJ1-6, the complete variable domain reads SQTIHQWPATLVQPVGSPLSLECTVEGTSNPNLYWYRQAAGRGLQLLFYSVGIGQISSEVPQNLSASRPQDRQFILSSKKLLLSDSGFYLCAWSQGLEFRSYNSPLHFGNGTRLTVT.

This clone was seen a few times. The chain uses TRBV21-1 and TRBJ1-3; the D call of TRBD1 is as the table states it, not checked on the DNA. TRBV21-1 is recorded as a pseudogene. The CDR3 contains 19 residues. This CDR3 reads CASSTMLTPTGTSGNTIYF. In DNA, the CDR3 is TGTGCCAGCAGCACCATGCTGACCCCGACAGGGACTTCTGGAAACACCATATATTTT.

The chain employs TRBV4-1 and TRBJ1-2; a possible D gene is TRBD1 (5 bases). The CDR3 loop spans 16 amino acids. Trimming removed 4 bases from V and 0 bases from J, with 15 bases in between. Germline V CDR1 and CDR2: MGHRA, YSYEKL. The CDR3 DNA reads as TGCGCCAGCAGCCCCCCCCTTGGGGCCACTAACTATGGCTACACCTTC. Protein sequence: CASSPPLGATNYGYTF.